This T cell receptor beta chain is drawn from a study of cytomegalovirus exposure and HLA in healthy donors. The method was immunoSEQ multiplex PCR; TCRdb's version includes in-frame clones alone and lacks a portion of them. The profile shows about 56,000 clones, roughly 87% of them singletons. A note on this clone: Its antigen remains unknown.

Study results and limitations: Some 150 TCR beta chains were listed as cytomegalovirus-associated. High specificity and sensitivity for cytomegalovirus status were reported for the classifier.

The donors were in the approximately 110-subject validation cohort; that cohort was separate from the roughly 730-subject first cohort. CDR3 length equals 12 residues. Germline V gene data show CDR1 as MNHEY and CDR2 as SMNVEV (reference sequence). V was pared by 7 bases and J by 7 bases, with 4 bases of the junction left unmatched. The V call is TRBV27, the J call TRBJ2-1, with 7 bases aligning to TRBD1. This clonotype was sampled from a woman between 18 and 29 years old in good health and CMV-seronegative. What was sequenced was PBMCs. The CDR3 DNA follows: TGTGCCAGCAAAAAGACAGGGAATGAGCAGTTCTTC. Encoded protein: CASKKTGNEQFF.